The 6 T cell receptor beta chains below come from one sample, sequenced in a study of OX40 agonist ivuxolimab in advanced cancers. The method was the immunoSEQ multiplex PCR assay. TCRdb took this table from immuneACCESS and kept in-frame rearrangements with V and J called. Such tables lack part of the clones; where checked against another copy, unresolved V genes explain under half of the gap, and the rest is unexplained. This sample is represented by some 45,000 clones; 86% of them were singletons. Clones ranked in the top ten supply approximately 13% of the sample. The specimen was CD4+ or CD8+ T cells sorted from blood, collected in a trial of the OX40 agonist ivuxolimab. The source of these receptors is an adult with an advanced solid tumor such as melanoma, head and neck, liver or kidney cancer.

The chain has TRBV7-9 and TRBJ2-2; no clear D gene. The germline gives CDR1 SEHNR, CDR2 FQNEAQ (reference sequence). The ends were cut back, 1 base at V and 2 bases at J, with 8 bases in the middle. This CDR3 comprises 15 residues. The CDR3 nucleotides read TGTGCCAGCAGCTTAGGCCCTACAAACACCGGGGAGCTGTTTTTT. It codes for CASSLGPTNTGELFF.

J is TRBJ2-7 and V is TRBV5-6; tentatively, D is TRBD1 or TRBD2 (5 bases each). The CDR3 loop spans 14 amino acids. Germline V gene sequence: CDR1 SGHDT, CDR2 YYEEEE. Trimming stripped 3 bases from V and 4 bases from J, with 14 bases between. The CDR3 DNA reads as TGTGCCAGCAGCTCAGAGTGGGGACGTTACGAGCAGTACTTC. As protein: CASSSEWGRYEQYF. Supplemented by reference TRBV5-6 and TRBJ2-7, the full variable domain reads DAGVTQSPTHLIKTRGQQVTLRCSPKSGHDTVSWYQQALGQGPQFIFQYYEEEERQRGNFPDRFSGHQFPNYSSELNVNALLLGDSALYLCASSSEWGRYEQYFGPGTRLTVT.

The chain combines TRBV9 with TRBJ1-1; D call uncertain. The germline gives CDR1 SGDLS, CDR2 YYNGEE. The ends were cut back, 0 bases at V and 4 bases at J, with 7 bases in the middle. CDR3 length equals 13 residues. The CDR3 sequence: CASSVARTTEAFF. As DNA, the CDR3 is TGTGCCAGCAGCGTAGCTAGGACCACTGAAGCTTTCTTT. The variable domain in full, completed from reference TRBV9 and TRBJ1-1, reads DSGVTQTPKHLITATGQRVTLRCSPRSGDLSVYWYQQSLDQGLQFLIQYYNGEERAKGNILERFSAQQFPDLHSELNLSSLELGDSALYFCASSVARTTEAFFGQGTRLTVV.

The chain joins TRBV19 to TRBJ2-7; 11 nucleotides line up with TRBD1. V dropped 6 bases and J dropped 5; count of bases not matched to a gene: 3. The CDR3 consists of 13 residues. Germline V gene lookup returns CDR1 LNHDA and CDR2 SQIVND (reference sequence). The chain's CDR3 is CASSWDRGNEQYF. CDR3 DNA sequence: TGTGCCAGTAGCTGGGACAGGGGGAACGAGCAGTACTTC. The full variable domain, in which reference TRBV19 and TRBJ2-7 provide the parts outside the CDR3, is DGGITQSPKYLFRKEGQNVTLSCEQNLNHDAMYWYRQDPGQGLRLIYYSQIVNDFQKGDIAEGYSVSREKKESFPLTVTSAQKNPTAFYLCASSWDRGNEQYFGPGTRLTVT.

V is TRBV2 and J is TRBJ1-1; 7 bases line up with TRBD1. From germline, CDR1 is SNHLY and CDR2 FYNNEI. Trimming at V came to 2 bases and at J to 0 bases, leaving 6 bases not matched to a gene. The CDR3 spans 16 residues. CDR3 protein: CASSELGTDMNTEAFF. The CDR3 DNA reads TGTGCCAGCAGTGAATTAGGGACAGATATGAACACTGAAGCTTTCTTT.

This clone has just a few counts. The V call is TRBV6-5, the J call TRBJ2-7, with TRBD1 as a possible D gene (7 bases). There are 15 residues in the CDR3. V lost 7 bases and J 4 bases, leaving 20 bases between the germline ends. Germline CDR1 is MNHEY and CDR2 is SVGAGI. CDR3 in amino acids: CASTQRNRGGYEQYF. The DNA for the CDR3 is TGTGCCAGCACCCAACGGAACAGGGGAGGATACGAGCAGTACTTC.